The rows below give T cell receptor beta chains drawn from one sample of a study of blood T cell repertoires in COVID-19. Clones were sequenced by immunoSEQ multiplex PCR, and TCRdb holds only the in-frame ones, with some missing. The table lists some 44,000 clones, roughly 92% of them singletons. Material: peripheral blood. Receptors were obtained from a middle-aged man with active COVID-19. The CDR3 runs from the conserved cysteine through the conserved F or W. Some rows have no size entry. The others give once, few or many, or a class for an expanded clone.

clone_size v_call cdr3_aa
NA TRBV28 CASSLPRASGSYEQYF
NA TRBV6-6 CASSYSQGSAGELFF
few TRBV27 CASPWERGSGEQYF
NA TRBV2 CASTTGGNEKLFF
NA TRBV11-3 CASGAADTGELFF
NA TRBV29-1 CSVVTTVGGGYYGYTF
NA TRBV5-1 CASSFVGSGQETQYF
NA TRBV7-2 CASSSQGQPIRYTF
NA TRBV19 CASSIVGTGWTEAFF
NA TRBV4-1 CASSPGGLGAAFF
NA TRBV10-1 CASSETGNYGYTF
NA TRBV27 CASSTGTTNEQFF
NA TRBV5-8 CASTPRRYYEQYF
NA TRBV28 CASSSQGKGYTF
NA TRBV6-5 CASRGQGKGEQFF
NA TRBV6-1 CASSGRTSGPKETQYF
NA TRBV14 CASSQVAGSYNEQFF
NA TRBV2 CASIEGGTGDSYEQYF
NA TRBV28 CASSRTGNTYEQYF
NA TRBV7-7 CASSLEWQEGSTEAFF
once TRBV5-1 CASSLLPSGANVLTF
NA TRBV2 CASSVGDKFF
NA TRBV12-3/TRBV12-4 CASGQGVAWPQHF
NA TRBV28 CASSLWSMGQGGTYEQYF
NA TRBV11-2 CASSTDRDTEAFF
NA TRBV6-6 CAAWGTSGYEQYF
NA TRBV19 CASSYQEDWEGNTEAFF
NA TRBV20-1 CSASGQGEETQYF
NA TRBV18 CASSQWDTTDTQYF
NA TRBV28 CASSSGQGSSGQPQHF
NA TRBV6-5 CASSLQGGYEQFF
NA TRBV7-6 CASSSFRSHEQYF
NA TRBV6-5 CASSLDGFTDTQYF
once TRBV19 CASSPQTVANYGYTF
NA TRBV5-1 CASSPAVSGRASEQYF
NA TRBV19 CASSGRTSGVPDPYEQYF
once TRBV19 CASSPDRAATEAFF
NA TRBV2 CASSVETSGSNEQFF
NA TRBV2 CASRKRTSGSGGGETQYF
NA TRBV7-3 CASSETGTSGRELFF